One and the same sample provided the 14 T cell receptor beta chains below, sequenced in a study of Ad26.COV2.S vaccination and SARS-CoV-2 variants. Assay: immunoSEQ multiplex PCR; the TCRdb copy retains only in-frame clones and omits some. In the table there are some 500,000 clones, 89% of which are singletons. The treatment denotes: around 19 received Ad26.COV2.S at low or high dose, single or two shots; a few received placebo; per-sample allocation not given. Repertoires come from day 63 after the first vaccine or placebo injection. The sample in question was peripheral blood, obtained in a trial of Ad26.COV2.S vaccine versus placebo. The receptors here all came from a person between 18 and 59 years old who received the Ad26.COV2.S COVID-19 vaccine or a placebo.

J is TRBJ1-2 and V is TRBV5-1, with TRBD1 identical over 8 bases. Germline V gene sequence: CDR1 SGHRS, CDR2 YFSETQ. This CDR3 comprises 15 residues. Trimming cost V 2 bases and J 5 bases; bases outside gene matches: 8. The CDR3 bases are TGCGCCAGCAGCTTCGGTTCAGGGGGCGATTATGGCTACACCTTC. Translating it yields CASSFGSGGDYGYTF. The whole variable domain, filled in from reference TRBV5-1 and TRBJ1-2, reads KAGVTQTPRYLIKTRGQQVTLSCSPISGHRSVSWYQQTPGQGLQFLFEYFSETQRNKGNFPGRFSGRQFSNSRSEMNVSTLELGDSALYLCASSFGSGGDYGYTFGSGTRLTVV.

The chain couples TRBV6-2 or TRBV6-3 to TRBJ2-7; 8 nucleotides align to TRBD1. After removal of 2 bases from V and 7 bases from J, the junction contained 13 bases not matched to a gene. CDR1 is MNHEY, CDR2 SVGEGT, per germline. The CDR3 loop spans 16 amino acids. CDR3 nucleotide sequence: TGTGCCAGCAGTTACGCAACCGGGACAGGCTTAGGGGAGCAGTACGTC. Protein product: CASSYATGTGLGEQYV.

This clone showed up just once. The chain is built from TRBV4-2 and TRBJ2-2; TRBD2 aligns across 9 bases. The V and J ends lost 1 base and 3 bases, in that order; junction bases with no gene match: 6. Germline CDR1 reads LGHNA; CDR2 reads YNFKEQ. This CDR3 spans 17 amino acids. Here the CDR3 DNA reads TGTGCCAGCAGCCAAGGGGGACTAGCAGCCTACACCGGGGAGCTGTTTTTT. It yields the protein CASSQGGLAAYTGELFF.

This clone was observed a single time. Germline is not matched at one junction end, which may reflect a read error. The V and J genes are TRBV12-3 or TRBV12-4 and TRBJ2-3; 8 positions agree with TRBD2. CDR3 length: 12 residues. The chain's CDR3 is CASRFPGLVLHF. Written as DNA, the CDR3 is TGTGCCAGCAGGTTCCCGGGACTAGTTTTGCATTTT.

V and J are TRBV28 and TRBJ2-2, with 12 nucleotides matching TRBD2. The germline gives CDR1 MDHEN, CDR2 SYDVKM. The CDR3 totals 15 residues. V dropped 4 bases and J dropped 6; count of bases not matched to a gene: 3. CDR3 protein: CASSSRLAGAGELFF. CDR3 DNA: TGTGCCAGCAGTTCCCGACTAGCGGGGGCCGGGGAGCTGTTTTTT.

The chain has TRBV12-3 or TRBV12-4 and TRBJ1-2; D call uncertain. V was trimmed by 4 bases and J by 3 bases, leaving 9 bases between them. The CDR3 covers 13 residues. The CDR3 coding sequence is TGTGCCAGCAGTTCCGGACGGGACTATGGCTACACCTTC. Residues: CASSSGRDYGYTF.

This clone has a single count. The gene calls are TRBV6-6 and TRBJ2-7; a weak D match, TRBD2 (5 bases). This CDR3 has 14 residues. V lost 4 bases to trimming and J lost 6 bases, with 16 bases between them. The V gene's germline CDR1 is MNHNY and CDR2 SVGAGI (reference sequence). The CDR3 nucleotides read TGTGCCAGCAGTTCCCCGGGGTCGTCGGCCGAGCAGTACTTC. As protein: CASSSPGSSAEQYF.

This chain uses TRBV6-5 with TRBJ2-3; D might be TRBD1 (6 bases). This CDR3 comprises 16 residues. In germline, CDR1 is MNHEY, CDR2 SVGAGI. The V gene lost 4 bases and the J gene lost 3 bases, with 17 bases spanning the gap. CDR3 coding DNA: TGTGCCAGCAGTTCTTATCAGGGGCACGGGACAGATACGCAGTATTTT. Translated, it gives CASSSYQGHGTDTQYF.

The V gene is TRBV7-2, the J gene TRBJ1-6; D call uncertain. Trimming removed 1 base at V and 10 bases at J, with 8 bases between. Per germline, CDR1 SGHTA and CDR2 FQGNSA. This CDR3 region has 13 residues. For the CDR3, the DNA is TGTGCCAGCAGCTTAGTCACCGAATCACCCCTCCACTTT. Its translation: CASSLVTESPLHF.

The rearrangement links TRBV5-1 to TRBJ2-1; D unclear. Germline loops: CDR1 SGHRS, CDR2 YFSETQ. The CDR3 has 16 amino acids. V was trimmed by 0 bases and J by 4 bases, leaving 14 bases between them. The CDR3: CASSLATTNRYNEQFF. The CDR3 nucleotides are TGCGCCAGCAGCTTGGCCACTACCAACCGATACAATGAGCAGTTCTTC. Complete variable domain (other parts from reference TRBV5-1 and TRBJ2-1): KAGVTQTPRYLIKTRGQQVTLSCSPISGHRSVSWYQQTPGQGLQFLFEYFSETQRNKGNFPGRFSGRQFSNSRSEMNVSTLELGDSALYLCASSLATTNRYNEQFFGPGTRLTVL.

The DNA for the CDR3 is TGTGCCAGCAGCTTTGGGCAGGCGACCTATGGCTACACCTTC. Its translation is CASSFGQATYGYTF. The chain combines TRBV11-2 with TRBJ1-2; D not certain. The ends were cut back, 3 bases at V and 4 bases at J, with 12 bases in the middle. Per germline, CDR1 SGHAT and CDR2 FQNNGV. CDR3 length: 14 amino acids. The whole variable domain, filled in from reference TRBV11-2 and TRBJ1-2, reads EAGVAQSPRYKIIEKRQSVAFWCNPISGHATLYWYQQILGQGPKLLIQFQNNGVVDDSQLPKDRFSAERLKGVDSTLKIQPAKLEDSAVYLCASSFGQATYGYTFGSGTRLTVV.

The chain recombines TRBV23-1 with TRBJ1-6; D call uncertain. TRBV23-1 is identified as an open reading frame with a role that is uncertain. The ends were cut back, 4 bases at V and 8 bases at J, with 24 bases in the middle. The CDR3 has 18 amino acids. The CDR3 loop reads CASSPGWEFGVADSPLHF. The CDR3 DNA is TGCGCCAGCAGTCCTGGCTGGGAGTTCGGGGTAGCGGATTCACCCCTCCACTTT.

This clone was recorded only once. This chain uses TRBV24-1 with TRBJ2-3; D uncertain. Germline V CDR1 and CDR2: KGHDR, SFDVKD. The ends were cut back, 4 bases at V and 0 bases at J, with 7 bases in the middle. The CDR3 totals 14 residues. CDR3 region: CATSDRSSTDTQYF. Written as DNA, the CDR3 is TGTGCCACCAGTGACCGATCTAGCACAGATACGCAGTATTTT.

This clone was detected only once. The J gene is TRBJ2-5, the V gene TRBV7-7; D might be TRBD2 (6 bases). Per germline, CDR1 SSHAT and CDR2 FNYEAQ (reference sequence). The length of the CDR3 is 15 residues. Trimming removed 2 bases from V and 5 bases from J, with 15 bases in between. The CDR3 loop reads CASSLLTPAGETQYF. Written as DNA, the CDR3 is TGTGCCAGCAGCTTACTTACACCGGCGGGGGAGACCCAGTACTTC.